Shown below are 6 T cell receptor beta chains from a single sample sequenced in a study of CD8 T cells in ankylosing spondylitis. MiXCR was run by TCRdb on the 5' RACE reads, yielding one entry per CDR3 protein. The sample yields about 230,000 distinct CDR3 sequences, under 8.5% seen once. Sequencing was carried out using blood, either unsorted or a sorted T cell fraction (not recorded which). The receptors here all came from a female donor with ankylosing spondylitis or in good health (not recorded which).

This clonotype appeared many times. The rearrangement uses TRBV20-1 and TRBJ1-3, with D unresolved. The CDR3 runs 15 residues. CDR1 is DFQATT, CDR2 SNEGSKA, per germline (reference sequence). V was shortened by 7 bases and J by 1 base, with 17 bases between the two germline ends. The DNA for the CDR3 is TGCAGTGGTGCAGGAGTTGTCGGGTCTGGAAACACCATATATTTT. The encoded protein is CSGAGVVGSGNTIYF.

This clonotype was picked up many times. V and J are TRBV15 and TRBJ2-7, with D unresolved. V was shortened by 0 bases and J by 2 bases, with 5 bases between the two germline ends. This CDR3 comprises 13 residues. Per germline, CDR1 LNHNV and CDR2 YYDKDF (reference sequence). The CDR3 spells CATSRDRPYEQYF. The DNA of the CDR3 is TGTGCCACCAGCAGAGACAGGCCCTACGAGCAGTACTTC.

This clonotype was counted at least ten times. CDR3 protein: CASSQDPGYSYEQYF. The CDR3 coding sequence is TGCGCCAGCAGCCAAGATCCGGGTTATTCCTACGAGCAGTACTTC. The chain joins TRBV4-3 to TRBJ2-7; D gene ambiguous. The germline CDR1 and CDR2 sequences are LGHNA and YSLEER. The length of the CDR3 is 15 residues. With 0 bases removed from V and 1 base from J, the gap between germline ends came to 10 bases.

This clonotype was seen many times. The chain recombines TRBV12-3 or TRBV12-4 with TRBJ1-2; TRBD1 might be the D (6 bases). The CDR3 runs 16 residues. Deletions cut 4 bases from V and 3 bases from J, with 18 bases between. Here the CDR3 DNA reads TGTGCCAGCAGTTCGGGGGGACACATCCAAGACTATGGCTACACCTTC. It encodes CASSSGGHIQDYGYTF.

This clonotype was observed many times. This sequence joins TRBV6-5 and TRBJ1-5; perhaps TRBD1 as D (5 bases). Germline V lookup: CDR1 MNHEY, CDR2 SVGAGI. Trimming cost V 0 bases and J 10 bases, with 10 bases left between them. The CDR3 covers 13 residues. CDR3 in amino acids: CASSYSRGDPQHF. The DNA of the CDR3 is TGTGCCAGCAGTTACTCGAGGGGTGATCCCCAGCATTTT.

There are many counts of this clonotype. The V gene is TRBV18, the J gene TRBJ2-2; TRBD2 matches 10 bases. The CDR3 length is 15 residues. V lost 4 bases, J lost 6 bases, and 5 bases stayed unmatched. CDR1 is KGHSH, CDR2 LQKENI, per germline. CDR3 protein: CASSLQGTSAGELFF. The CDR3, as DNA: TGTGCCAGCTCACTACAGGGGACTAGCGCCGGGGAGCTGTTTTTT.